A single T cell receptor beta chain is shown here with its context. Antigen unknown. Because it lacks the conserved phenylalanine or tryptophan at the end, this CDR3 is likely a read error. Per the original data handling: Clinicopathological groups differed in CDR3, with these differences serving to build a distant-metastasis classifier for papillary thyroid cancer. Using MiXCR, TCRdb re-called clones from the PCR reads. In this record, the V and J calls reflect TCRdb's handling and not the investigators' own analysis. Among 13,000 or so clones, about 25% were seen once, and the ten largest hold around 60%. The trim removed 4 bases at V and 9 bases at J, leaving 8 bases unmatched. The CDR3 contains 14 residues. Germline lookup yields CDR1 GTSNPN and CDR2 SVGIG (reference sequence). None of the patients had undergone any treatment ahead of thyroid surgery. This sample was included in a study of metastatic and nonmetastatic thyroid tumors. Study-wide points: Reports indicated that malignant thyroid tumors showed significantly higher TCR beta diversity than benign nodules did, in blood and tumor.

The TCR comes from a male donor with papillary thyroid cancer or a benign thyroid nodule (not recorded which). Some clones in this sample may be carry-over from other donors' samples. Sequences were obtained from blood. The genes are TRBV30 and TRBJ2-2, with TRBD2 matching 10 bases. The CDR3 DNA reads as TGTGCCTGGATGGTAGCGGGAGGTGGTAGGGAGCTGTTTATT. Translated, it gives CAWMVAGGGRELFI.